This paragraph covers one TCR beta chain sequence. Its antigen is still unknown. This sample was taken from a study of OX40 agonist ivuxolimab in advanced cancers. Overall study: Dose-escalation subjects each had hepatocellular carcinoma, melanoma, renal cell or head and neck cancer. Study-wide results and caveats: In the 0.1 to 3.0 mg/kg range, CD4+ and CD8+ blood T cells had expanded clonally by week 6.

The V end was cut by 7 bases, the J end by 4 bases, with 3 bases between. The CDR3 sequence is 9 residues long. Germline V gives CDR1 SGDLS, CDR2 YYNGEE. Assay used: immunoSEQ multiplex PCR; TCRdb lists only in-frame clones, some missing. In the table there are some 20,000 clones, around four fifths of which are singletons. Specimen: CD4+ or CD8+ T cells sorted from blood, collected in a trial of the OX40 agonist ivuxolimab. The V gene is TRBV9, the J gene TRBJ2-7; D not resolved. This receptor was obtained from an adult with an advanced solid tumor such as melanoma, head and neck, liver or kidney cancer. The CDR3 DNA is TGTGCCAGCGGGTACGAGCAGTACTTC. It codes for CASGYEQYF. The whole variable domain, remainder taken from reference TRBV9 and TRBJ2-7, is DSGVTQTPKHLITATGQRVTLRCSPRSGDLSVYWYQQSLDQGLQFLIQYYNGEERAKGNILERFSAQQFPDLHSELNLSSLELGDSALYFCASGYEQYFGPGTRLTVT.